These T cell receptor beta chains were read from a single sample in a study of blood T cell dynamics during melanoma immunotherapy. Here immunoSEQ multiplex PCR was the method, and the copy in TCRdb shows in-frame clones only, minus some. The repertoire holds about 15,000 clones, approximately 80% seen once, with about 7.6% in the top ten. The material was blood, obtained from a patient treated with checkpoint blockade. These receptors were obtained from a human donor with melanoma. Each CDR3 is given with its conserved first and last residue. Each record gives: CDR3 length, J gene, V gene, D gene, clone size, CDR3 DNA, CDR3 protein. A D gene is named only where the DNA matches it firmly. Expanded clones are given a class, and other clones once, few, many or no size at all.

15 | TRBJ2-2 | TRBV6-1 | TRBD1 | NA | TGTGCCAGCAGTAACAGGGGGCAAATCACCGGGGAGCTGTTTTTT | CASSNRGQITGELFF
15 | TRBJ2-3 | TRBV5-1 | NA | NA | TGCGCCAGCAGTTTAGGGTCAACTAGCACAGATACGCAGTATTTT | CASSLGSTSTDTQYF
11 | TRBJ2-5 | TRBV11-3 | NA | NA | TGTGCCAGTATGGTGGGAGAGACCCAGTACTTC | CASMVGETQYF
14 | TRBJ1-3 | TRBV6-1 | NA | NA | TGTGCCAGCAGTGAAGTGGGGAGTGGAAACACCATATATTTT | CASSEVGSGNTIYF
15 | TRBJ2-1 | TRBV5-1 | NA | NA | TGCGCCAGCACGTTTGAGCCGGAACCCTACAATGAGCAGTTCTTC | CASTFEPEPYNEQFF
13 | TRBJ1-1 | TRBV28 | NA | NA | TGTGCCAGCAGCCCGACGGCTCCCAAGGAAGCTTTCTTT | CASSPTAPKEAFF
13 | TRBJ1-6 | TRBV6-5 | NA | NA | TGTGCCAGCACCGGCAGGTATAATTCACCCCTCCACTTT | CASTGRYNSPLHF
14 | TRBJ1-1 | TRBV7-6 | NA | few | TGTGCCAGCAGCTTAGAGGTTATGAACACTGAAGCTTTCTTT | CASSLEVMNTEAFF
15 | TRBJ1-2 | TRBV5-8 | NA | NA | TGTGCCAGCAGCTTGGGGCTCATAAGAGGGATTGGCTACACCTTC | CASSLGLIRGIGYTF
17 | TRBJ2-5 | TRBV18 | TRBD2 | NA | TGTGCCAGCTCACCGGGACTAGCGGGAGTAGGACAAGAGACCCAGTACTTC | CASSPGLAGVGQETQYF
14 | TRBJ1-2 | TRBV19 | TRBD1 | NA | TGTGCCAGTTACGAGGACAGGGGACTCTATGGCTACACCTTC | CASYEDRGLYGYTF
14 | TRBJ1-5 | TRBV7-2 | TRBD1 | NA | TGTGCCAGCAGCCGATGGGACAGAAATCAGCCCCAGCATTTT | CASSRWDRNQPQHF
17 | TRBJ2-1 | TRBV18 | TRBD2 | NA | TGTGCCAGCTCACCACCGCATGCGGGAGGTTTTTTGAATGAGCAGTTCTTC | CASSPPHAGGFLNEQFF
13 | TRBJ1-1 | TRBV19 | NA | NA | TGTGCCTCAGAAACCGGGATGAACACTGAAGCTTTCTTT | CASETGMNTEAFF
14 | TRBJ2-7 | TRBV5-8 | TRBD1 | NA | TGTGCCAGCAGCCGGGGACAGGGACCCTACGAGCAGTACTTC | CASSRGQGPYEQYF
13 | TRBJ2-1 | TRBV9 | NA | once | TGTGCCAGCAGCGTAGCTCTACACAATGAGCAGTTCTTC | CASSVALHNEQFF
15 | TRBJ2-1 | TRBV28 | NA | NA | TGTGCCAGCAGACCCGGGGGTGGCTCCTACAATGAGCAGTTCTTC | CASRPGGGSYNEQFF
13 | TRBJ2-7 | TRBV6-1 | NA | NA | TGTGCCAGCAGTCAGGGGCTCTCCTACGAGCAGTACTTC | CASSQGLSYEQYF
13 | TRBJ1-5 | TRBV7-2 | NA | few | TGTGCCAGCAGCATAATGATGCGGCAGCCCCAGCATTTT | CASSIMMRQPQHF
13 | TRBJ2-7 | TRBV21-1 | NA | NA | TGTGCCAGCCTCGGGACTACCTACTACGAGCAGTACTTC | CASLGTTYYEQYF
16 | TRBJ2-3 | TRBV7-2 | TRBD1 | once | TGTGCCAGCAGAACCTCCGACAGGGCTAGCACAGATACGCAGTATTTT | CASRTSDRASTDTQYF
14 | TRBJ2-1 | TRBV29-1 | TRBD2 | NA | TGCAGCGTCCACCTAGCGGCAAAGGCGGGGGAGCAGTTCTTC | CSVHLAAKAGEQFF